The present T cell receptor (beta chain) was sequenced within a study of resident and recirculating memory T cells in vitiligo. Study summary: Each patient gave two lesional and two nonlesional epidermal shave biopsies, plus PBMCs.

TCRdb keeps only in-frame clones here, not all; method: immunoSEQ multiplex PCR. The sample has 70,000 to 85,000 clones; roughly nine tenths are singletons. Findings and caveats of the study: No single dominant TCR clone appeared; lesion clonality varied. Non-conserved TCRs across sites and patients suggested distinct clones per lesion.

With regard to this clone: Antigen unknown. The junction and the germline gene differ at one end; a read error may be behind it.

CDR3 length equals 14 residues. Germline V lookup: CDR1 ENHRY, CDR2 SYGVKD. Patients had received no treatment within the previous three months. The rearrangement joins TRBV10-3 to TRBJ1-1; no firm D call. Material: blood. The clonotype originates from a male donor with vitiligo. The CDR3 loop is CAISAEVLKTEAFF. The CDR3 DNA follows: TGTGCCATCAGTGCGGAGGTTTTGAAAACTGAAGCTTTCTTT.